Below, 25 T cell receptor beta chains from the same sample are listed, as sequenced in a study of T-cell memory formation after mild COVID-19. Via MiXCR, TCRdb re-called the 5' RACE reads, giving one row per CDR3 protein. The table shows a few hundred thousand distinct CDR3 sequences, with roughly an eighth occurring only once. Sequenced material: PBMCs or a T cell subset sorted from them (not recorded which). The receptors shown here come from a man aged 18 to 29 who had mild COVID-19 (a few samples of this study predate the infection). Cell type and time point are not known.

V gene TRBV2 combines with J gene TRBJ2-7; possible D gene TRBD2, 6 bases. Germline CDR1 SNHLY, CDR2 FYNNEI. The CDR3 contains 14 residues. Trimming pared 3 bases from V and 3 bases from J, leaving 12 bases between. Written as DNA, the CDR3 is TGTGCCAGCAGTGACCACGGGGGTCGCTACGAGCAGTACTTC. Residues: CASSDHGGRYEQYF.

This clonotype turned up a few times. This chain links TRBV20-1 with TRBJ2-7; D perhaps matches TRBD2 (6 bases). The CDR3 is 14 residues long. V was shortened by 3 bases and J by 0 bases, with 12 bases between the two germline ends. Germline CDR1 reads DFQATT; CDR2 reads SNEGSKA (reference sequence). CDR3 sequence reads: CSARSRGTSYEQYF. CDR3 DNA sequence: TGCAGTGCTAGGTCACGGGGGACCTCCTACGAGCAGTACTTC.

This chain links TRBV11-2 with TRBJ1-1; the D gene is possibly TRBD1 (5 bases). The CDR3 sequence is 13 residues long. V was trimmed by 8 bases and J by 1 base, leaving 11 bases between them. CDR1 is SGHAT and CDR2 is FQNNGV in the germline V gene. Here the CDR3 reads CASSARANTEAFF. The CDR3 DNA sequence: TGTGCCAGCTCCGCCAGGGCGAACACTGAAGCTTTCTTT.

This clonotype was observed a few times. The V gene is TRBV15, the J gene TRBJ1-1; D unclear. Germline-derived CDR1 and CDR2 are LNHNV and YYDKDF (reference sequence). V was clipped by 1 base and J by 1 base, with 10 bases between them. The CDR3 is 15 residues long. The CDR3 nucleotides are TGTGCCACCAGCAGAGTCTCCCAGGCGAACACTGAAGCTTTCTTT. Its translation is CATSRVSQANTEAFF.

There are a few counts of this clonotype. The chain recombines TRBV7-9 with TRBJ2-7; 7 nucleotides agree with TRBD1. CDR1 is SEHNR and CDR2 is FQNEAQ in the germline V gene (reference sequence). J was trimmed by 2 bases and V by 7 bases; bases with no gene match: 11. The CDR3 is 15 residues long. DNA of the CDR3: TGTGCCAGCAAATTTGGGGACAGTTTTCCCTACGAGCAGTACTTC. It yields the protein CASKFGDSFPYEQYF.

The rearrangement links TRBV7-9 to TRBJ2-1; D possibly corresponds to TRBD2 (6 bases). The germline gives CDR1 SEHNR, CDR2 FQNEAQ (reference sequence). Trimming stripped 5 bases from V and 3 bases from J, with 11 bases between. CDR3 size: 14 residues. Here the CDR3 reads CASSPGLRYNEQFF. CDR3 coding DNA: TGTGCCAGCAGCCCGGGACTCCGCTACAATGAGCAGTTCTTC.

V gene TRBV12-3 or TRBV12-4 combines with J gene TRBJ2-3; 9 bases match TRBD2. CDR3 size: 17 residues. Unmatched junction bases numbered 13, after V lost 7 bases and J lost 2 bases. The CDR3: CASIFNPLAGNTDTQYF. CDR3 sequence (DNA): TGTGCCAGCATCTTTAATCCGCTAGCGGGGAACACAGATACGCAGTATTTT.

In its sample, this clonotype was seen many times. The chain links TRBV6-5 to TRBJ1-5; D unresolved. The CDR3 consists of 14 residues. Germline loops: CDR1 MNHEY, CDR2 SVGAGI. Trimming pared 5 bases from V and 0 bases from J, leaving 8 bases between. The CDR3 sequence: CASSISYSNQPQHF. CDR3 in DNA: TGTGCCAGCAGTATAAGTTATAGCAATCAGCCCCAGCATTTT.

This clonotype has just a few counts. This chain connects TRBV2 to TRBJ2-2, with D possibly being TRBD1 or TRBD2 (5 bases each). The V end was cut by 5 bases, the J end by 6 bases, with 22 bases between. The CDR3 covers 17 residues. The germline CDR1 and CDR2 sequences are SNHLY and FYNNEI. CDR3: CASSSGALRDSAGELFF. In DNA, the CDR3 is TGTGCCAGCAGTTCCGGGGCCCTTAGGGATAGCGCCGGGGAGCTGTTTTTT.

The V gene is TRBV6-2 or TRBV6-3, the J gene TRBJ1-1; 7 bases match TRBD1. The J segment lost 4 bases and the V segment lost 5 bases, leaving 10 bases of the junction unmatched. Germline CDR1 is MNHEY and CDR2 is SVGEGT. This CDR3 has 15 amino acids. The CDR3 here is CASSTHSTGSTEAFF. DNA for the CDR3: TGTGCCAGCAGTACCCACTCGACAGGGAGCACTGAAGCTTTCTTT.

The V gene is TRBV19, the J gene TRBJ1-1; D might be TRBD1 (5 bases). V lost 3 bases to trimming and J lost 3 bases, with 8 bases between them. The germline gives CDR1 LNHDA, CDR2 SQIVND (reference sequence). The CDR3 length is 13 residues. The CDR3 region has the DNA TGTGCCAGTAGTATCGGACAACACACTGAAGCTTTCTTT. It encodes CASSIGQHTEAFF.

V and J are TRBV9 and TRBJ1-1, with a tentative D call TRBD1 (6 bases). The germline V gene has CDR1 SGDLS and CDR2 YYNGEE. This CDR3 is 15 amino acids long. With 4 bases removed from V and 1 base from J, the gap between germline ends came to 14 bases. The DNA of the CDR3 is TGTGCCAGCAGCCACGGACAGACGGAGAACACTGAAGCTTTCTTT. It codes for CASSHGQTENTEAFF.

This clonotype turned up a few times. The J gene is TRBJ2-1, the V gene TRBV2, with TRBD1 matching over 9 bases. V gave up 6 bases and J gave up 0 bases; unmatched junction bases: 3. CDR1 SNHLY and CDR2 FYNNEI come from the germline V gene. The length of the CDR3 is 15 residues. The CDR3 spells CASRQGQGSYNEQFF. The CDR3 DNA reads TGTGCCAGCAGGCAGGGACAGGGCTCCTACAATGAGCAGTTCTTC.

The V and J genes are TRBV5-1 and TRBJ2-7; D is perhaps TRBD2 (6 bases). This CDR3 comprises 15 residues. Trimming shortened V by 1 base and J by 3 bases, and 14 bases separated the two germline ends. CDR1 is SGHRS, CDR2 YFSETQ, per germline. This chain's CDR3 is CASSLNRASDYEQYF. DNA for the CDR3: TGCGCCAGCAGCTTGAATCGGGCTAGCGACTACGAGCAGTACTTC.

Here the CDR3 reads CASSTSGEETQYF. The CDR3 DNA sequence: TGTGCCAGCAGTACTAGCGGGGAAGAGACCCAGTACTTC. The rearrangement links TRBV2 to TRBJ2-5; 10 bases are a match to TRBD2. The germline CDR1 and CDR2 sequences are SNHLY and FYNNEI. This CDR3 has 13 amino acids. The V gene end was trimmed by 5 bases and the J gene end by 3 bases; junction bases not matched to a gene: 0.

Here the CDR3 reads CASSVEGLASNEQFF. The CDR3 region has the DNA TGTGCCAGCAGCGTAGAGGGACTAGCGTCTAATGAGCAGTTCTTC. The chain is built from TRBV9 and TRBJ2-1, with TRBD2 identical over 10 bases. Germline lookup yields CDR1 SGDLS and CDR2 YYNGEE. This CDR3 has 15 amino acids. V dropped 0 bases and J dropped 7; count of bases not matched to a gene: 4.

This chain uses TRBV11-2 with TRBJ1-3, with D perhaps matching TRBD1 (5 bases). CDR1 SGHAT and CDR2 FQNNGV come from the germline V gene. The CDR3 runs to 16 residues. Trimming took off 4 bases at V and 6 bases at J, with 19 bases between the two ends. In DNA, the CDR3 is TGTGCCAGCAGCTCATTACGACGGGGACTTTTAAACACCATATATTTT. Amino acid sequence: CASSSLRRGLLNTIYF.

The CDR3 coding sequence is TGCAGCGTTAAGGGGATGAACACTGAAGCTTTCTTT. It encodes CSVKGMNTEAFF. The rearrangement links TRBV29-1 to TRBJ1-1, with D possibly TRBD1 on 5 matching bases. V lost 5 bases and J lost 0, with 7 bases in between. This CDR3 has 12 amino acids. CDR1 is SQVTM and CDR2 is ANQGSEA in the germline V gene.

Only a few counts were recorded for this clonotype. This chain uses TRBV20-1 with TRBJ2-2, with D possibly TRBD2 on 6 matching bases. The V end lost 0 bases, the J end lost 1 base, and 15 bases lay between the germline ends. Looked up from germline, CDR1 is DFQATT and CDR2 is SNEGSKA (reference sequence). This CDR3 comprises 17 residues. This chain's CDR3 is CSARDLTGAWNTGELFF. The CDR3 DNA reads as TGCAGTGCTAGAGATCTCACGGGAGCCTGGAACACCGGGGAGCTGTTTTTT.

This clonotype was seen a handful of times. The chain has TRBV6-1 and TRBJ1-5; maybe TRBD1 (6 bases). The germline V gene encodes CDR1 MNHNS and CDR2 SASEGT. This CDR3 comprises 16 residues. The germline V and J ends were trimmed by 6 bases and 6 bases, with 21 bases remaining between them. The CDR3 reads CASRFQQGRNGQPQHF. CDR3 nucleotide sequence: TGTGCCAGCAGGTTTCAGCAGGGGAGAAATGGTCAGCCCCAGCATTTT.

The V and J genes are TRBV11-2 and TRBJ2-6; 7 nucleotides match TRBD1. V lost 1 base and J lost 1; bases outside the gene matches: 7. Germline loops: CDR1 SGHAT, CDR2 FQNNGV. This CDR3 comprises 18 residues. The CDR3: CASSLGGQGVSGANVLTF. DNA of the CDR3: TGTGCCAGCAGCTTAGGAGGGCAGGGGGTATCTGGGGCCAACGTCCTGACTTTC.

This clonotype was seen more than once but under ten times. The chain is built from TRBV7-7 and TRBJ2-1, with D hard to call. The CDR3 runs 16 residues. Germline V gene lookup returns CDR1 SSHAT and CDR2 FNYEAQ (reference sequence). V was trimmed by 5 bases and J by 0 bases, leaving 14 bases between them. DNA of the CDR3: TGTGCCAGCAGCCCAATGAACAGCCACTCCTACAATGAGCAGTTCTTC. Its protein is CASSPMNSHSYNEQFF.

The chain employs TRBV25-1 and TRBJ1-5; D gene ambiguous. The germline V and J ends were trimmed by 3 bases and 7 bases, with 19 bases remaining between them. The germline V gene encodes CDR1 MGHDK and CDR2 SYGVNS. CDR3 length equals 16 residues. CDR3 protein: CASSEGGMERIQPQHF. DNA for the CDR3: TGTGCCAGCAGTGAGGGCGGAATGGAGAGGATCCAGCCCCAGCATTTT.

CDR3 nucleotide sequence: TGCGCCAGCAGCCAAGGGGCGAACAGGGTCCGGAATCAGCCCCAGCATTTT. It is translated as CASSQGANRVRNQPQHF. The chain has TRBV4-1 and TRBJ1-5; D is possibly TRBD1 (6 bases). The V gene lost 1 base and the J gene lost 4 bases, with 17 bases spanning the gap. There are 17 residues in the CDR3. CDR1 is MGHRA, CDR2 YSYEKL, per germline.

This clonotype was seen a few times. V usage is TRBV7-9 and J usage is TRBJ1-2, with D unresolved. Germline V lookup: CDR1 SEHNR, CDR2 FQNEAQ (reference sequence). V dropped 5 bases and J dropped 8 bases, with 18 bases sitting between them. This CDR3 contains 14 residues. DNA for the CDR3: TGTGCCAGCAGCGTCGACATGGCTTACATCGGCTACACCTTC. Protein product: CASSVDMAYIGYTF.